The table lists the clone carrying this T cell receptor beta chain with many counts. This CDR3 comprises 11 residues. Germline V lookup: CDR1 MNHEY, CDR2 SMNVEV (reference sequence). Deletions cut 11 bases from V and 6 bases from J, with 14 bases between. This entry is derived from a study of regulatory T cells in long-lasting Graves disease. Study as a whole: A definition of persistent Graves' disease required over 5 years of antithyroid drugs plus positive TSH receptor antibodies.

As to time point: persistent/refractory GD, antithyroid drugs over 5 years with positive TRAb. There was RNA extracted from PBMCs, and the TCR library was made from it. Graves' disease diagnosis relied on American Thyroid Association guidelines. Researchers made TCR beta libraries by using iRepertoire HTBI primers and running Arm-PCR on CDR3 regions. MiXCR was run by TCRdb on the multiplex PCR reads, yielding one entry per CDR3 protein. Here the sample spans 310,000 or so distinct CDR3 sequences, more than 20% being singletons. The chain is built from TRBV27 and TRBJ2-7, with D unclear. The material was peripheral blood mononuclear cells (PBMCs), obtained when the disease was refractory, from a patient treated with antithyroid drugs. The receptor was derived from a female donor with Graves disease. The CDR3 DNA reads as TGTGCCTCCCGGCTCGGCACCGAGCAGTACTTC. Protein: CASRLGTEQYF.